Presented here are 21 T cell receptor beta chains from one specimen sequenced in a study of blood T cell repertoires in COVID-19. The protocol was immunoSEQ multiplex PCR, while the TCRdb copy is restricted to in-frame clones and leaves out a portion. This sample carries tens of thousands of clones, roughly 87% of them seen once, and the ten largest clones take roughly a sixth. Sequenced input: peripheral blood. The receptors shown here come from a human donor in a cohort sampled during active COVID-19.

The genes are TRBV12-3 or TRBV12-4 and TRBJ1-2; TRBD1 matches 7 bases. The J segment lost 4 bases and the V segment lost 6 bases, leaving 5 bases of the junction unmatched. The CDR3 length is 13 residues. DNA of the CDR3: TGTGCCAGCAGCTATACAGGGGCCTATGGCTACACCTTC. Translated, it gives CASSYTGAYGYTF.

The rearrangement uses TRBV5-6 and TRBJ1-6, with 11 positions matching TRBD1. The CDR3 is made up of 17 amino acids. The trim removed 4 bases at V and 6 bases at J, leaving 9 bases unmatched. The V gene's germline CDR1 is SGHDT and CDR2 YYEEEE. CDR3 residues: CASSLGTGTGGNSPLHF. In DNA, the CDR3 is TGTGCCAGCAGCCTCGGAACCGGGACAGGGGGTAATTCACCCCTCCACTTT.

This clone was counted between two and nine times. V usage is TRBV4-1 and J usage is TRBJ1-1; TRBD1 agrees at 8 bases. Germline CDR1 MGHRA, CDR2 YSYEKL. The trim removed 3 bases at V and 5 bases at J, leaving 8 bases unmatched. The CDR3 loop spans 15 amino acids. CDR3 region: CASSQRQGMITEAFF. CDR3 nucleotide sequence: TGCGCCAGCAGCCAGCGACAGGGGATGATAACTGAAGCTTTCTTT.

This clone showed up just a few times. The chain uses TRBV18 and TRBJ1-6, with TRBD1 matching 7 bases. The germline V gene has CDR1 KGHSH and CDR2 LQKENI. V dropped 3 bases and J dropped 8; count of bases not matched to a gene: 7. The length of the CDR3 is 15 residues. The CDR3 sequence: CASSPATGKDSPLHF. The CDR3 region has the DNA TGTGCCAGCTCACCGGCGACAGGGAAGGATTCACCCCTCCACTTT.

The V and J genes are TRBV30 and TRBJ2-6; a weak D match, TRBD2 (5 bases). This CDR3 is 16 amino acids long. Trimming cost V 5 bases and J 2 bases, with 16 bases left between them. Germline CDR1 GTSNPN, CDR2 SVGIG (reference sequence). CDR3 protein: CAWSPRGAAGANVLTF. CDR3 DNA sequence: TGTGCCTGGTCCCCTCGGGGTGCGGCTGGGGCCAACGTCCTGACTTTC.

This rearrangement joins TRBV7-2 to TRBJ1-2, with a weak D call TRBD1 (5 bases). This CDR3 has 13 amino acids. V was trimmed by 3 bases and J by 3 bases, leaving 8 bases between them. Germline CDR1 reads SGHTA; CDR2 reads FQGNSA. Here the CDR3 reads CASSFRQYYGYTF. CDR3 sequence (DNA): TGTGCCAGCAGCTTTCGACAGTACTATGGCTACACCTTC.

The chain uses TRBV5-8 and TRBJ1-6, with 8 positions matching TRBD1. Germline CDR1 is SGHTS and CDR2 is YDEGEE. V was pared by 4 bases and J by 5 bases, with 8 bases of the junction left unmatched. This CDR3 is 16 amino acids long. The CDR3 bases are TGTGCCAGCAGCCCCGGGACAGGCACAAATAATTCACCCCTCCACTTT. This encodes CASSPGTGTNNSPLHF.

J is TRBJ2-7 and V is TRBV5-6, with 10 bases fitting TRBD1. V was clipped by 5 bases and J by 1 base; unmatched bases: 9. Germline V CDR1 and CDR2: SGHDT, YYEEEE. The CDR3 extends over 16 amino acids. CDR3 in amino acids: CASSRFRTGGSYEQYF. DNA for the CDR3: TGTGCCAGCAGTCGGTTCCGGACAGGGGGATCCTACGAGCAGTACTTC.

The chain couples TRBV7-9 to TRBJ1-2; D remains ambiguous. This CDR3 is built from 12 residues. CDR1 is SEHNR and CDR2 is FQNEAQ in the germline V gene (reference sequence). Trimming pared 1 base from V and 7 bases from J, leaving 7 bases between. The CDR3 here is CASSLEPVGYTF. In DNA form, the CDR3 reads TGTGCCAGCAGCTTAGAACCGGTTGGCTACACCTTC. The entire variable domain, with the rest obtained from reference TRBV7-9 and TRBJ1-2, is as follows: DTGVSQNPRHKITKRGQNVTFRCDPISEHNRLYWYRQTLGQGPEFLTYFQNEAQLEKSRLLSDRFSAERPKGSFSTLEIQRTEQGDSAMYLCASSLEPVGYTFGSGTRLTVV.

The V call is TRBV5-1, the J call TRBJ1-6; D not resolved. This CDR3 is 14 amino acids long. Per the germline V gene, CDR1 is SGHRS and CDR2 is YFSETQ. The ends were cut back, 4 bases at V and 8 bases at J, with 13 bases in the middle. CDR3 bases: TGCGCCAGCAGCCTCCGCGGGGAAGATTCACCCCTCCACTTT. The encoded protein is CASSLRGEDSPLHF.

V and J are TRBV30 and TRBJ2-3, with 7 nucleotides matching TRBD2. CDR1 and CDR2 from the germline V gene are GTSNPN and SVGIG (reference sequence). The length of the CDR3 is 14 residues. The ends lost 3 bases at V and 2 bases at J; junction bases unmatched: 5. CDR3 DNA sequence: TGTGCCTGGAGACGGGGGAGGGACACAGATACGCAGTATTTT. It encodes CAWRRGRDTDTQYF.

This sequence joins TRBV5-3 and TRBJ2-3; 11 nucleotides line up with TRBD2. TRBV5-3 has ORF status, its function being uncertain. V shed 4 bases, J shed 2 bases, and the junction held 9 bases outside the gene matches. CDR3 length: 17 amino acids. The CDR3 protein is CARSTITSGGHTDTQYF. CDR3 nucleotide sequence: TGTGCCAGAAGCACCATCACTAGCGGGGGTCACACAGATACGCAGTATTTT.

This sequence joins TRBV11-3 and TRBJ1-1, with D perhaps TRBD1 (5 bases). The germline gives CDR1 SGHNT, CDR2 YENEEA. The CDR3 is 14 amino acids. V shed 5 bases and J shed 6 bases, with 16 bases lying between them. CDR3 sequence: CASSPGGGFAEAFF. CDR3 nucleotides: TGTGCCAGCAGCCCCGGCGGGGGATTTGCTGAAGCTTTCTTT. Supplemented by reference TRBV11-3 and TRBJ1-1, the full variable domain reads EAGVVQSPRYKIIEKKQPVAFWCNPISGHNTLYWYLQNLGQGPELLIRYENEEAVDDSQLPKDRFSAERLKGVDSTLKIQPAELGDSAVYLCASSPGGGFAEAFFGQGTRLTVV.

Within the sample, this clone is medium-sized. The chain employs TRBV6-5 and TRBJ1-1; D call uncertain. The CDR3 runs 14 residues. Germline CDR1 is MNHEY and CDR2 is SVGAGI. V was cut by 10 bases and J by 2 bases, with 17 bases left in between. In nucleotides, the CDR3 is TGTGCCACGAGAATCCAAATCGCAAACACTGAAGCTTTCTTT. It specifies CATRIQIANTEAFF.

The chain joins TRBV5-1 to TRBJ2-5; 10 nucleotides match TRBD2. V lost 2 bases and J lost 1; bases outside the gene matches: 5. Germline lookup yields CDR1 SGHRS and CDR2 YFSETQ. The CDR3 covers 16 residues. CDR3 DNA: TGCGCCAGCAGCTTAGGACTAGCGGAGGCCCAAGAGACCCAGTACTTC. This sequence encodes CASSLGLAEAQETQYF.

This rearrangement joins TRBV25-1 to TRBJ1-5; 8 bases match TRBD1. The V and J ends lost 6 bases and 4 bases, in that order; junction bases with no gene match: 5. The length of the CDR3 is 14 residues. Germline V gene sequence: CDR1 MGHDK, CDR2 SYGVNS. CDR3 sequence: CASSQTGANQPQHF. Written as DNA, the CDR3 is TGTGCCAGCAGCCAGACAGGGGCGAATCAGCCCCAGCATTTT.

The CDR3 nucleotides read TGTGCCAGCAGTTGGGGACAGGGGGGGTACGAGCAGTACTTC. This encodes CASSWGQGGYEQYF. The genes are TRBV3-1 (or the pseudogene TRBV3-2) and TRBJ2-7, with TRBD1 matching over 11 bases. The CDR3 length is 14 residues. V lost 6 bases and J lost 4; bases outside the gene matches: 5. Germline V gene lookup returns CDR1 LGHDT and CDR2 YNNKEL (reference sequence).

The chain recombines TRBV2 with TRBJ2-3; D not certain. Per the germline V gene, CDR1 is SNHLY and CDR2 is FYNNEI. The CDR3 extends over 13 amino acids. V was trimmed by 4 bases and J by 4 bases, leaving 9 bases between them. The CDR3 nucleotides are TGTGCCAGCAGTGTGGCTAGATCAGATACGCAGTATTTT. Its protein product is CASSVARSDTQYF.

For the CDR3, the DNA is TGTGCCAGCAGTGGGACGGGGGGGCGGTACTTC. Encoded protein: CASSGTGGRYF. The genes are TRBV2 and TRBJ2-7; 8 bases line up with TRBD2. The germline V gene has CDR1 SNHLY and CDR2 FYNNEI. The CDR3 is 11 amino acids. With V trimmed by 4 bases and J by 12 bases, 5 bases remained unmatched.

V gene TRBV24-1 combines with J gene TRBJ2-5, with 10 bases lining up with TRBD1. Unmatched junction bases numbered 5, after V lost 4 bases and J lost 4 bases. CDR1 and CDR2 (germline): KGHDR, SFDVKD. The CDR3 covers 15 residues. CDR3 nucleotides: TGTGCCACCAGTGAGGGACAGGGGTTCGGAGAGACCCAGTACTTC. This gives the protein CATSEGQGFGETQYF.

The genes are TRBV5-8 and TRBJ1-6; the D is unclear. The CDR3 contains 13 residues. Germline CDR1 reads SGHTS; CDR2 reads YDEGEE. Trimming left V 0 bases short and J 8 bases short, with 6 bases between. The CDR3 DNA is TGTGCCAGCAGCTTGGAGAGGGATTCACCCCTCCACTTT. Translated: CASSLERDSPLHF.